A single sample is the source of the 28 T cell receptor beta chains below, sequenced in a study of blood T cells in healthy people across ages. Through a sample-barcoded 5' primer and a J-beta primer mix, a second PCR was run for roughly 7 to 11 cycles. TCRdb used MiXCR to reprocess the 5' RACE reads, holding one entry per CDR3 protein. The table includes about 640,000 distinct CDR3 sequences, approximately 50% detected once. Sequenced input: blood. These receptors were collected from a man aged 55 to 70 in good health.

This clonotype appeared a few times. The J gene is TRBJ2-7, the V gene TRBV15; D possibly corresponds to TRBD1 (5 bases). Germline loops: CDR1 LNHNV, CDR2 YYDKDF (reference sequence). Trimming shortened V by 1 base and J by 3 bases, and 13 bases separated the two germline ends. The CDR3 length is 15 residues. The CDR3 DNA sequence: TGTGCCACCAGCAGAGGTAGGGGCCCCAACTACGAGCAGTACTTC. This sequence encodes CATSRGRGPNYEQYF.

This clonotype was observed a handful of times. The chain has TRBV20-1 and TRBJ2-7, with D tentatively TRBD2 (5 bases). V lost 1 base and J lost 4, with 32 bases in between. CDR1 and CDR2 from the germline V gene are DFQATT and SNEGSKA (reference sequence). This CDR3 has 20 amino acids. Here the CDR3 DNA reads TGCAGTGCTAGAGGGTCCGGACGGGGATCTCCGGGGTTATGGGTTTACGAGCAGTACTTC. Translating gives CSARGSGRGSPGLWVYEQYF.

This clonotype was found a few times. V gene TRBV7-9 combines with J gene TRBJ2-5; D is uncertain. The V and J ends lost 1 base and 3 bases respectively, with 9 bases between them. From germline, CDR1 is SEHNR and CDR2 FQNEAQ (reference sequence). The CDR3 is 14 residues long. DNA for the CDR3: TGTGCCAGCAGCTTAGTGTCATGGGAAGAGACCCAGTACTTC. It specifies CASSLVSWEETQYF. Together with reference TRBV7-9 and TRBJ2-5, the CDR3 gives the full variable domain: DTGVSQNPRHKITKRGQNVTFRCDPISEHNRLYWYRQTLGQGPEFLTYFQNEAQLEKSRLLSDRFSAERPKGSFSTLEIQRTEQGDSAMYLCASSLVSWEETQYFGPGTRLLVL.

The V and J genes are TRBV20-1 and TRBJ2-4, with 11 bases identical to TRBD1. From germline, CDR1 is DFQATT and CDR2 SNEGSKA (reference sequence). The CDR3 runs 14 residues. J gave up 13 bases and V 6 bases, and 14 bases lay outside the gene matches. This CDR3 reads CSALPDRGLGEQYF. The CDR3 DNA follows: TGCAGTGCCCTACCGGACAGGGGGCTGGGGGAGCAGTACTTC.

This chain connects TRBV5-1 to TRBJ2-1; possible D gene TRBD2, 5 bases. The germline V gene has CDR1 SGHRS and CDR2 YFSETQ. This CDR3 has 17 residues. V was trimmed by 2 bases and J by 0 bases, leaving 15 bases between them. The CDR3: CASSFEVGVSSYNEQFF. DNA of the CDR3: TGCGCCAGCAGCTTTGAGGTCGGGGTTAGCTCCTACAATGAGCAGTTCTTC.

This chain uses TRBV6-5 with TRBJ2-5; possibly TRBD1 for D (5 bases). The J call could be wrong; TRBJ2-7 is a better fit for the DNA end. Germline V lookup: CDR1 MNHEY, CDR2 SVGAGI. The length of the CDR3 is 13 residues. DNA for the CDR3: TGTGCCAGCAGTTACTACAGGATCTACGAGCAGTACTTC. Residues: CASSYYRIYEQYF.

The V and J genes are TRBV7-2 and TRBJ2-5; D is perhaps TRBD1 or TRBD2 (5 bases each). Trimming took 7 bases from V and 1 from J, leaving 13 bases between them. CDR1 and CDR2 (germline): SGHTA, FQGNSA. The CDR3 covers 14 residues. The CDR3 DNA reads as TGTGCCAGCACCAAATACGGGGCCCAAGAGACCCAGTACTTC. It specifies CASTKYGAQETQYF.

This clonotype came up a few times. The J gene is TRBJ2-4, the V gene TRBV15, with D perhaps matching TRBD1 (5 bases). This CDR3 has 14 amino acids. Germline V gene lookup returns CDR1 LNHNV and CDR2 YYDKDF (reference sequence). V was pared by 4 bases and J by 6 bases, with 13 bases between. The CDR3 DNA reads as TGTGCCACCAGCAACGACAGACTCGTAAACATTCAGTACTTC. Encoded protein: CATSNDRLVNIQYF.

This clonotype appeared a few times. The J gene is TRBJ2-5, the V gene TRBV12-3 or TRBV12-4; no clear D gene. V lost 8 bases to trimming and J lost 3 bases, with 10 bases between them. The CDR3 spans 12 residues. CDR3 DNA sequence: TGTGCCAGCGCAGGTACTAAAGAGACCCAGTACTTC. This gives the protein CASAGTKETQYF.

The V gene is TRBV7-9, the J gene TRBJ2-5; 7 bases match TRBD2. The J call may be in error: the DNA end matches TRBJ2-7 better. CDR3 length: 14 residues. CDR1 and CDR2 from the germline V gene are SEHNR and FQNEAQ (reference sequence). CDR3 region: CASSPVGLDYEQYF. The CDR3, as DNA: TGTGCCAGCAGCCCTGTTGGACTAGACTACGAGCAGTACTTC.

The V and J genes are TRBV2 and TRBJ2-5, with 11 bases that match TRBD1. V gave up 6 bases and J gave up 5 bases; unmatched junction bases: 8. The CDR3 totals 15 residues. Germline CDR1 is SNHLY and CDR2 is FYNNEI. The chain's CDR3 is CASSDRTGGWETQYF. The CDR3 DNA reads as TGTGCCAGCAGCGATCGGACAGGGGGCTGGGAGACCCAGTACTTC.

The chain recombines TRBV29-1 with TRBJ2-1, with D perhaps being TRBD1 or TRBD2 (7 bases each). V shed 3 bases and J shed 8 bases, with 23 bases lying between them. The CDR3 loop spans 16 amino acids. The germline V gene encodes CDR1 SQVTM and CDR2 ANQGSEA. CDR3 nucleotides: TGCAGCGTTGATAGTTGGGGACTAACGGGGACAGATGAGCAGTTCTTC. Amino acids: CSVDSWGLTGTDEQFF.

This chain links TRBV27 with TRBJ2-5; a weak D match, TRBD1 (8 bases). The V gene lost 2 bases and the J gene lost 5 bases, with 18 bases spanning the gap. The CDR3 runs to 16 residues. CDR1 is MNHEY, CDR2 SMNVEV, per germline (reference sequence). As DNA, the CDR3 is TGTGCCAGCAGTTTAAATCCAACAGGGGGGGTGGAGACCCAGTACTTC. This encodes CASSLNPTGGVETQYF.

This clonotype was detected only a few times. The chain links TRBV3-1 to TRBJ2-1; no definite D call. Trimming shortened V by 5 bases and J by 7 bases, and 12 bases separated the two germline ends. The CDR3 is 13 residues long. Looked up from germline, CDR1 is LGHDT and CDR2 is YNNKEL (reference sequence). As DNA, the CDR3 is TGTGCCAGCAGCAAATCGAACCTAAATGAGCAGTTCTTC. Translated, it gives CASSKSNLNEQFF.

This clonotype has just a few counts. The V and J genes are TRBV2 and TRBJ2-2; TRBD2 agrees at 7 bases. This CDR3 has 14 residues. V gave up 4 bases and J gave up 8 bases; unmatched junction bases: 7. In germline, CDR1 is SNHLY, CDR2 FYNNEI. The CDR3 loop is CASSVGGSPGELFF. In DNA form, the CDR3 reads TGTGCCAGCAGTGTCGGGGGGTCCCCGGGGGAGCTGTTTTTT.

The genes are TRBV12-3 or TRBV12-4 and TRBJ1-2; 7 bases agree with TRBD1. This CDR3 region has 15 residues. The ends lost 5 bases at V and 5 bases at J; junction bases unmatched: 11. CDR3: CASSPRGRGSYGYTF. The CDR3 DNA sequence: TGTGCCAGCAGTCCCCGGGGCAGGGGGTCGTATGGCTACACCTTC.

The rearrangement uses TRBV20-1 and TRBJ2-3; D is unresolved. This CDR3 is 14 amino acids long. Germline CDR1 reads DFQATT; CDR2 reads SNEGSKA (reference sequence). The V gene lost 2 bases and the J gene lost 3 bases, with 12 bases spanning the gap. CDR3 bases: TGCAGTGCTAGAAAACTGGCCGGGACAGATACGCAGTATTTT. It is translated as CSARKLAGTDTQYF.

The CDR3 coding sequence is TGTGCCAGCAGCTTGGTAGCGGGGCTCACAGATACGCAGTATTTT. Its translation is CASSLVAGLTDTQYF. This chain connects TRBV7-2 to TRBJ2-3; 8 nucleotides match TRBD2. The CDR3 totals 15 residues. Germline-derived CDR1 and CDR2 are SGHTA and FQGNSA. V dropped 3 bases and J dropped 2; count of bases not matched to a gene: 4.

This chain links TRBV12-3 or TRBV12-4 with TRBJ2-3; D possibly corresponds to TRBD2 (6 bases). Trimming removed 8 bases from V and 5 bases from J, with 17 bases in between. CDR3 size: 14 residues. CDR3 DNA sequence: TGTGCCAGCCATTTTAGAGTGGGAGGAGATACGCAGTATTTT. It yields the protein CASHFRVGGDTQYF.

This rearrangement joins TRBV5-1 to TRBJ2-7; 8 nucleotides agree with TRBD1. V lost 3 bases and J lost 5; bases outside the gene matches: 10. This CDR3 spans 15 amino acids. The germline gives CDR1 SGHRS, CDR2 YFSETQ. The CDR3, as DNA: TGCGCCAGCAGCTCCCCCCCAGGGGGCTTCCACGAGCAGTACTTC. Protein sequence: CASSSPPGGFHEQYF.

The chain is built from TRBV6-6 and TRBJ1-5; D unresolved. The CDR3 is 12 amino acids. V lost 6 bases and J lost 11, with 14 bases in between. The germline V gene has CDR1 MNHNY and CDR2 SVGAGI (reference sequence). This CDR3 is CASSRSQLTQHF. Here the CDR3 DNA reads TGTGCCAGCAGCCGGTCCCAGTTGACCCAGCATTTT.

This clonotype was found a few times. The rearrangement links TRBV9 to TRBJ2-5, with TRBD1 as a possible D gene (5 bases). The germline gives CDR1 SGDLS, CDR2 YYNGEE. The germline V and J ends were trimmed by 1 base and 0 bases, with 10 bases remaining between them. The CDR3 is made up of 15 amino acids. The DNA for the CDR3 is TGTGCCAGCAGCGTACAGGGCCAGTACCAAGAGACCCAGTACTTC. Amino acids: CASSVQGQYQETQYF.

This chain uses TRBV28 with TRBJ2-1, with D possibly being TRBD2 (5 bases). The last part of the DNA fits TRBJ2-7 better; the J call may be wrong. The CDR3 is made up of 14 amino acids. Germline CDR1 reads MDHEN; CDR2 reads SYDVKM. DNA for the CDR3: TGTGCCAGCAGGGCAGCTAGCTCCTACAATGAGCAGTACTTC. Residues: CASRAASSYNEQYF.

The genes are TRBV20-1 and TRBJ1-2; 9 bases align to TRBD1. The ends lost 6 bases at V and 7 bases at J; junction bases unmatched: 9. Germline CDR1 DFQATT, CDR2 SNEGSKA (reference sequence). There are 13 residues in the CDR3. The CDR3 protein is CSARDRAGGGYTF. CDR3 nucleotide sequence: TGCAGTGCAAGGGACAGGGCAGGAGGTGGCTACACCTTC.

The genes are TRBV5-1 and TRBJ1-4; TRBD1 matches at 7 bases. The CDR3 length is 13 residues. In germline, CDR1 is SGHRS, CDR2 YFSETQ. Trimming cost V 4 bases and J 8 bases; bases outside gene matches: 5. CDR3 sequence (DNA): TGCGCCAGCAGCCGACAGGGAAGGGAAAAACTGTTTTTT. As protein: CASSRQGREKLFF.

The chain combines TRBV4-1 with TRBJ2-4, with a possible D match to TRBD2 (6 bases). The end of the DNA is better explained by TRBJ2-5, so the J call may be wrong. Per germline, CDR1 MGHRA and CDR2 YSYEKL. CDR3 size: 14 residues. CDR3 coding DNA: TGCGCCAGCAGCCAAGATGGAGGGACGGAGACCCAGTACTTC. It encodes CASSQDGGTETQYF.

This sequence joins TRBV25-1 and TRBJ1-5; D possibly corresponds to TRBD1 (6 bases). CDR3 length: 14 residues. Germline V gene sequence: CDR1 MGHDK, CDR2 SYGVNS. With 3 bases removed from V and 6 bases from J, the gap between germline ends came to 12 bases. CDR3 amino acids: CASSEGRGIQPQHF. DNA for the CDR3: TGTGCCAGCAGTGAGGGGAGGGGGATTCAGCCCCAGCATTTT.

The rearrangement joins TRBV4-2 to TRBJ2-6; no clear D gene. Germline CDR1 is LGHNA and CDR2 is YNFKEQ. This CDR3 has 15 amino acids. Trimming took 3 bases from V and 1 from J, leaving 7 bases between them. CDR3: CASSQFDSGANVLTF. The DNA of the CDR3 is TGTGCCAGCAGCCAGTTTGATTCTGGGGCCAACGTCCTGACTTTC.